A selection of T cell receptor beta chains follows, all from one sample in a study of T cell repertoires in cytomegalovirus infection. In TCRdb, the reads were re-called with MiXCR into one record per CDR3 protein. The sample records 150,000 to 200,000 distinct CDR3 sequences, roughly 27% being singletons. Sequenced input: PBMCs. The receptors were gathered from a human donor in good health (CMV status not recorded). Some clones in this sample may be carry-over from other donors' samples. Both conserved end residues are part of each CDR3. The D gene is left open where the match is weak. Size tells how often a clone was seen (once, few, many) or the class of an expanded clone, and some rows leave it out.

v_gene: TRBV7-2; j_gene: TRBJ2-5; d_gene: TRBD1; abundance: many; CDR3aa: CASTSPQGAGETQYF; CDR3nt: TGTGCCAGCACTTCCCCTCAGGGGGCAGGAGAGACCCAGTACTTC
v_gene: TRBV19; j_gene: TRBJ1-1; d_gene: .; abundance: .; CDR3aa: CASSDSSTGINTEAFF; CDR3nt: TGTGCCAGTAGTGATTCCTCGACGGGCATCAACACTGAAGCTTTCTTT
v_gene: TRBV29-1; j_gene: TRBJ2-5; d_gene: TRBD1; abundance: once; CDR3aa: CSASGGEETQYF; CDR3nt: TGCAGCGCCTCAGGGGGCGAAGAGACCCAGTACTTC
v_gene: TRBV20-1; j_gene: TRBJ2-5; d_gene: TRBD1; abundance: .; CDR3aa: CSARDHGQGIETQYF; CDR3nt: TGCAGTGCTAGAGATCACGGACAGGGGATTGAGACCCAGTACTTC
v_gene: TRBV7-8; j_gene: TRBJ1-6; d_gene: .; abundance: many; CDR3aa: CASSLEGVAPSPLHF; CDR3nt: TGTGCCAGCAGCTTAGAGGGGGTTGCACCCTCACCCCTCCACTTT
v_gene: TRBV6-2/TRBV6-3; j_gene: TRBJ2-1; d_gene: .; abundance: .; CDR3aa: CASSWTGYNEQFF; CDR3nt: TGTGCCAGCAGCTGGACTGGCTACAATGAGCAGTTCTTC
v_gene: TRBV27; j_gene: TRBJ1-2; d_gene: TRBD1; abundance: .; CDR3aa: CASRGTGGRYTF; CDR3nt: TGTGCCAGCAGGGGGACAGGGGGCCGCTACACCTTC
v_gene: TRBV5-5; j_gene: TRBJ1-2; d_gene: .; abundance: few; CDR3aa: CASSLARGYGYTF; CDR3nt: TGTGCCAGCAGCTTGGCCAGGGGCTATGGCTACACCTTC
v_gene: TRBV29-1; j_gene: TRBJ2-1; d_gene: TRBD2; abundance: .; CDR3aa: CSVEELLKRGGSNEQFF; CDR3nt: TGCAGCGTTGAAGAACTACTGAAGCGGGGGGGCTCCAATGAGCAGTTCTTC
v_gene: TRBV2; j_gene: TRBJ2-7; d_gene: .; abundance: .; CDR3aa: CASSEWGTVYEQYF; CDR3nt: TGTGCCAGCAGTGAATGGGGGACTGTCTACGAGCAGTACTTC
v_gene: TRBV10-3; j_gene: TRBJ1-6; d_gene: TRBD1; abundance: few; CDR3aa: CAISELGGTGLVGVHF; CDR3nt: TGTGCCATCAGTGAATTAGGCGGGACAGGCTTGGTTGGAGTCCACTTT
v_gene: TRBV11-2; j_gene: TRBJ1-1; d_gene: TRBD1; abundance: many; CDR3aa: CASSPHGTGNTEAFF; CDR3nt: TGTGCCAGCAGCCCCCACGGGACAGGGAACACTGAAGCTTTCTTT
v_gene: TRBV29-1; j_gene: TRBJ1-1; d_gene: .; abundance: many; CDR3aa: CSVGLGGNTEAFF; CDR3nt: TGCAGCGTTGGATTGGGGGGGAACACTGAAGCTTTCTTT
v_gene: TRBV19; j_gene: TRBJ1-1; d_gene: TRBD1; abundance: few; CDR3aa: CASIPTGGKGVSTEAFF; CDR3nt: TGTGCCAGTATTCCTACAGGGGGAAAGGGAGTGTCCACTGAAGCTTTCTTT